Below are 10 T cell receptor beta chains sequenced from a single sample in a study of OX40 agonist ivuxolimab in advanced cancers. Repertoires were generated with immunoSEQ multiplex PCR, while TCRdb's copy carries only in-frame clones and drops some. Among tens of thousands of clones, about 74% were seen once, and the ten largest hold around 21%. Sequenced material: CD4+ or CD8+ T cells sorted from blood, taken in a trial of the OX40 agonist ivuxolimab. The receptors here all came from an adult with an advanced solid tumor such as melanoma, head and neck, liver or kidney cancer.

The chain couples TRBV29-1 to TRBJ2-1, with a possible D match to TRBD1 (5 bases). The CDR3 is 13 residues long. Germline lookup yields CDR1 SQVTM and CDR2 ANQGSEA. V lost 7 bases, J lost 0 bases, and 10 bases lay in between. The CDR3 bases are TGCAGCGGGTCAGGGATCTCCTACAATGAGCAGTTCTTC. Translation: CSGSGISYNEQFF.

The V gene is TRBV10-3, the J gene TRBJ2-6; D is unclear. The CDR3 extends over 14 amino acids. The germline V gene encodes CDR1 ENHRY and CDR2 SYGVKD. The V end was cut by 3 bases, the J end by 2 bases, with 5 bases between. The CDR3 reads CAISDVTGANVLTF. The CDR3 DNA is TGTGCCATCAGTGACGTGACTGGGGCCAACGTCCTGACTTTC.

V usage is TRBV21-1 and J usage is TRBJ2-3; the D call of TRBD2 is as the table states it, not checked on the DNA. TRBV21-1 is assigned pseudogene status. The CDR3 covers 20 residues. The CDR3 here is CASSKAGELAGGPVGDTQYF. CDR3 DNA sequence: TGTGCCAGCAGCAAAGCAGGGGAGCTAGCGGGGGGGCCGGTAGGAGATACGCAGTATTTT.

V usage is TRBV19 and J usage is TRBJ2-4; 7 bases map to TRBD1. With 4 bases clipped from V and 7 bases from J, the junction kept 16 bases outside the gene matches. This CDR3 is 17 amino acids long. The germline V gene has CDR1 LNHDA and CDR2 SQIVND (reference sequence). The CDR3 here is CASSTGPRDSSFNIQYF. In nucleotides, the CDR3 is TGTGCCAGTAGTACGGGACCCCGGGACAGCTCTTTCAACATTCAGTACTTC.

The V call is TRBV6-1, the J call TRBJ1-1, with a possible D match to TRBD1 (5 bases). Germline loops: CDR1 MNHNS, CDR2 SASEGT. V lost 7 bases, J lost 5 bases, and 17 bases lay in between. This CDR3 has 14 residues. As DNA, the CDR3 is TGTGCCAGCACCCCAAGGGGTTGGGGAACTGAAGCTTTCTTT. This translates into CASTPRGWGTEAFF.

Judged by abundance, this clone is medium-sized. J is TRBJ1-6 and V is TRBV28; 7 positions match TRBD1. CDR1 MDHEN and CDR2 SYDVKM come from the germline V gene. The CDR3 totals 15 residues. V lost 2 bases and J lost 9; bases outside the gene matches: 7. In DNA, the CDR3 is TGTGCCAGCAGTTTAGGTACAGGGACAGTTTCACCCCTCCACTTT. Its translation is CASSLGTGTVSPLHF.

The V gene is TRBV5-6, the J gene TRBJ2-1; 14 bases are a match to TRBD2. Per germline, CDR1 SGHDT and CDR2 YYEEEE. Trimming removed 4 bases from V and 9 bases from J; junction bases left unmatched: 3. The CDR3 is 14 residues long. The CDR3 DNA follows: TGTGCCAGCAGCCCGGGACTAGCGGGGGTTGAGCAGTTCTTC. Protein: CASSPGLAGVEQFF.

This clone was observed a few times. This chain links TRBV15 with TRBJ1-2; D ambiguous. V was clipped by 4 bases and J by 0 bases, with 6 bases between them. CDR1 is LNHNV, CDR2 YYDKDF, per germline (reference sequence). The CDR3 spans 13 residues. The DNA of the CDR3 is TGTGCCACCAGCACGCAGACTAACTATGGCTACACCTTC. It codes for CATSTQTNYGYTF.

The CDR3 loop reads CASSVGLLQETQYF. The CDR3 nucleotides are TGTGCCAGCAGTGTGGGGCTCCTCCAAGAGACCCAGTACTTC. The chain couples TRBV6-1 to TRBJ2-5; weak D call: TRBD1 (5 bases). Between the trimmed V and J ends, which lost 4 bases and 1 base, there was a span of 10 bases. This CDR3 is built from 14 residues. Looked up from germline, CDR1 is MNHNS and CDR2 is SASEGT.

In this sample, this clone turned up once. The chain carries TRBV29-1 and TRBJ1-2; unclear D gene. Per the germline V gene, CDR1 is SQVTM and CDR2 is ANQGSEA. Trimming removed 3 bases from V and 7 bases from J, with 6 bases in between. The CDR3 totals 10 residues. CDR3 nucleotide sequence: TGCAGCGTTGACCAGAGTGGCTACACCTTC. This gives the protein CSVDQSGYTF.